This is a list of T cell receptor beta chains from one sample in a study of cytomegalovirus exposure and HLA in healthy donors. TCRdb's copy holds only in-frame clones and misses some; the assay was immunoSEQ multiplex PCR. Of 95,000 to 100,000 clones in the sample, roughly 70% are singletons; the top ten hold over 9.5%. The sequenced sample was PBMCs. Receptor source: a man between 50 and 59 years old in good health and CMV-seronegative. The CDR3 runs from the conserved cysteine through the conserved F or W. Fields, in order: D gene, V gene, J gene, clone size, CDR3 protein, CDR3 DNA. The D gene is left open where the match is weak. Expanded clones get a size class; other rows say once, few or many, or leave the size out.

.,TRBV30,TRBJ1-5,.,CAWSRGSNQPQHF,TGTGCCTGGAGTAGGGGTAGCAATCAGCCCCAGCATTTT
.,TRBV28,TRBJ2-3,.,CASSRSDRLAQYF,TGTGCCAGCAGCCGTAGCGACAGGTTGGCGCAGTATTTT
TRBD2,TRBV5-1,TRBJ2-7,few,CASSSGGSNYEQYF,TGCGCCAGCAGTAGCGGGGGAAGTAACTACGAGCAGTACTTC
TRBD1,TRBV10-3,TRBJ2-2,.,CAISESGGVNTGELFF,TGTGCCATCAGTGAGTCAGGGGGCGTGAACACCGGGGAGCTGTTTTTT
.,TRBV4-2,TRBJ1-3,once,CASSPAGDSGNTIYF,TGTGCCAGCAGCCCGGCAGGGGACTCTGGAAACACCATATATTTT
TRBD1,TRBV5-1,TRBJ2-7,few,CASSPSLRQGAGEQYF,TGCGCCAGCAGTCCCTCCCTTCGACAGGGGGCTGGCGAGCAGTACTTC
.,TRBV28,TRBJ2-5,.,CASSLMGTSRGQETQYF,TGTGCCAGCAGTTTAATGGGCACGTCAAGGGGTCAAGAGACCCAGTACTTC
.,TRBV10-3,TRBJ1-1,.,CAISERENTEAFF,TGTGCCATCAGTGAGAGAGAGAACACTGAAGCTTTCTTT
.,TRBV28,TRBJ1-3,.,CASSSGFGSISEF,TGTGCCAGCAGTTCCGGGTTCGGCTCGATTTCGGAATTT
.,TRBV13,TRBJ1-2,.,CASSVQGLHGYTF,TGTGCCAGCAGCGTACAGGGCCTTCATGGCTACACCTTC
.,TRBV5-4,TRBJ2-1,.,CASSFFKSNNEQFF,TGTGCCAGCAGCTTTTTTAAAAGCAACAATGAGCAGTTCTTC
.,TRBV11-3,TRBJ1-1,few,CASSLGVRGKMNTEAFF,TGTGCCAGCAGCTTAGGGGTTCGGGGGAAGATGAACACTGAAGCTTTCTTT
TRBD1,TRBV7-8,TRBJ2-3,.,CASSLDRGFGTQYF,TGTGCCAGCAGCTTGGACAGGGGTTTTGGTACGCAGTATTTT
.,TRBV29-1,TRBJ1-2,.,CSVLTGNDYGYTF,TGCAGCGTCCTTACCGGGAACGACTATGGCTACACCTTC
.,TRBV7-9,TRBJ1-1,.,CSSSPLNTEAFF,TGTTCCAGCAGTCCCTTGAACACTGAAGCTTTCTTT
.,TRBV7-3,TRBJ2-7,.,CASSSRMEYEQYF,TGTGCCAGCAGCTCACGGATGGAGTACGAGCAGTACTTC
TRBD1,TRBV5-1,TRBJ2-7,.,CASSWSNPGGEQYF,TGCGCCAGCAGCTGGTCAAACCCAGGGGGCGAGCAGTACTTC
TRBD1,TRBV6-6,TRBJ1-4,few,CASSYEGAQNEKLFF,TGTGCCAGCAGTTACGAGGGGGCTCAAAATGAAAAACTGTTTTTT
TRBD1,TRBV6-1,TRBJ2-7,few,CASSESGTAPSYEQYF,TGTGCCAGCAGTGAGTCCGGGACAGCGCCGTCCTACGAGCAGTACTTC
.,TRBV5-6,TRBJ2-3,.,CASSSRGGRNTQYF,TGTGCCAGCAGCTCGCGAGGAGGTAGAAATACGCAGTATTTT